Reported below is one T cell receptor (beta chain). Its antigen is as yet unknown. Measured with immunoSEQ multiplex PCR; TCRdb has only the in-frame clones, and not every one. This sample has about 100,000 clones; about nine tenths occur once, and the top ten carry about 0.17%. This entry belongs to a study of OX40 agonist ivuxolimab in advanced cancers. Looking at the study overall: Patients received ivuxolimab, an agonistic anti-OX40 (CD134) antibody.

The CDR3 is 15 amino acids. V was clipped by 7 bases and J by 0 bases; unmatched bases: 6. The germline gives CDR1 MNHNS, CDR2 SASEGT. Whole-study results and caveats: Clonal expansion from baseline to week 6 occurred in both CD4+ and CD8+ T cells.

The V and J genes are TRBV6-1 and TRBJ1-3, with 7 bases fitting TRBD1. Sequenced material: CD4+ or CD8+ T cells sorted from blood, taken in a trial of the OX40 agonist ivuxolimab. The origin of this receptor is an adult with an advanced solid tumor such as melanoma, head and neck, liver or kidney cancer. CDR3 region: CASTRTGDSGNTIYF. CDR3 nucleotide sequence: TGTGCCAGCACCAGAACAGGGGACTCTGGAAACACCATATATTTT.